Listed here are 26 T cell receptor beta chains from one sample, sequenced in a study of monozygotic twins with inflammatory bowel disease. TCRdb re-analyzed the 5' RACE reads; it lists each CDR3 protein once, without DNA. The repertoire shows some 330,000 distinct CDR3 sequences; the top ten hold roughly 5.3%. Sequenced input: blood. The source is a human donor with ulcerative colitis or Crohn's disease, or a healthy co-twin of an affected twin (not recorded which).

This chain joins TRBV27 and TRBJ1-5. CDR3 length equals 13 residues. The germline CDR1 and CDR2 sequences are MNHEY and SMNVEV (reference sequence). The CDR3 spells CASRFGRDQPQHF.

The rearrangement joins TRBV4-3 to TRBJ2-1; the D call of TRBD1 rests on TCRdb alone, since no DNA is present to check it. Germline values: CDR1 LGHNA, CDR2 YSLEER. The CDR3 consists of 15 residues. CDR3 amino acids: CASSHIKGGGGEQFF.

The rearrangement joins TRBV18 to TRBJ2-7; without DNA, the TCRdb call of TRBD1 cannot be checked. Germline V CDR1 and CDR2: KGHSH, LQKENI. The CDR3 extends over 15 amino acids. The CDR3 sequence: CASSPSAIQGYEQYF.

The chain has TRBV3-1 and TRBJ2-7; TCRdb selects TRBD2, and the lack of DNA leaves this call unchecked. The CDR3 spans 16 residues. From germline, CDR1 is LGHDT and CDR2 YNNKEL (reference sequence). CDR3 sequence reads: CASSLRLAGSFYEQYF.

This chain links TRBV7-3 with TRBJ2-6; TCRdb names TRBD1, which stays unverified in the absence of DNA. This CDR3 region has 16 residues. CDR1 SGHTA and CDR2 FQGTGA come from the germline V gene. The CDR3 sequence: CASSSLGGSGANVLTF.

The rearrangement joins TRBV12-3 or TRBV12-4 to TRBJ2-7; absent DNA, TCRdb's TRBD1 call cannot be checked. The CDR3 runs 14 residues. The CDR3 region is CASSFQGFSYEQYF.

Here the CDR3 reads CASSLRGGDRYEQFF. This rearrangement joins TRBV6-1 to TRBJ2-1; TCRdb designates TRBD1, a call that cannot be tested without DNA. Germline lookup yields CDR1 MNHNS and CDR2 SASEGT. This CDR3 spans 15 amino acids.

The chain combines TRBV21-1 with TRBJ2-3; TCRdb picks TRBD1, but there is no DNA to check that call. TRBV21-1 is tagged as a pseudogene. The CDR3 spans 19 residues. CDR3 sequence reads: CASSKLGERSRKSTDTQYF.

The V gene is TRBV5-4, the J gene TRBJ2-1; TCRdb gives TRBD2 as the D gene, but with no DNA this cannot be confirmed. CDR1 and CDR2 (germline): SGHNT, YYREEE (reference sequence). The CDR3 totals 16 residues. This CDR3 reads CASSPGASGAYNEQFF.

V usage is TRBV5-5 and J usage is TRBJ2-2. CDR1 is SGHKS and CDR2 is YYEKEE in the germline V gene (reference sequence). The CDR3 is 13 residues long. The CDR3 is CASSLYFSGELFF.

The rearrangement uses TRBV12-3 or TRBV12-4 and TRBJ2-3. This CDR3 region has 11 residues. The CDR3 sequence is CASSFPDTQYF.

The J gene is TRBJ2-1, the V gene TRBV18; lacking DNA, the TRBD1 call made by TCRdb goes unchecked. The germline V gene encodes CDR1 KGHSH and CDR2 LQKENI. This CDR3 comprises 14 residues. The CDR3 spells CASSPQGTYNEQFF. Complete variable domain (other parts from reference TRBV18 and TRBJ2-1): NAGVMQNPRHLVRRRGQEARLRCSPMKGHSHVYWYRQLPEEGLKFMVYLQKENIIDESGMPKERFSAEFPKEGPSILRIQQVVRGDSAAYFCASSPQGTYNEQFFGPGTRLTVL.

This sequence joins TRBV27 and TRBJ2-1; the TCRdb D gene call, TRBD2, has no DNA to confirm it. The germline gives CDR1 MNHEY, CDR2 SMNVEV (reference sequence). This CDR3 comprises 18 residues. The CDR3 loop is CASSLFGTSGIPVNEQFF.

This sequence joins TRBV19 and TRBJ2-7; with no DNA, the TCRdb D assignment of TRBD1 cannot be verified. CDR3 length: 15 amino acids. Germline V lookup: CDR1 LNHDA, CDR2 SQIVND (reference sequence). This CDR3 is CASSISQGVTYEQYF. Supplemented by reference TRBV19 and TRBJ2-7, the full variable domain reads DGGITQSPKYLFRKEGQNVTLSCEQNLNHDAMYWYRQDPGQGLRLIYYSQIVNDFQKGDIAEGYSVSREKKESFPLTVTSAQKNPTAFYLCASSISQGVTYEQYFGPGTRLTVT.

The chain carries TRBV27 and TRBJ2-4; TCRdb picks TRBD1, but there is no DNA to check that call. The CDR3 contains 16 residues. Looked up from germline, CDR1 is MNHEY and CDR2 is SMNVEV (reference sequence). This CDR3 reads CASSLGGRLTKNIQYF.

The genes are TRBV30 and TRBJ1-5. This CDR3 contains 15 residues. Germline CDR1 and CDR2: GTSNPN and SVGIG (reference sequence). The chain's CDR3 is CAWSVPRGRNQPQHF.

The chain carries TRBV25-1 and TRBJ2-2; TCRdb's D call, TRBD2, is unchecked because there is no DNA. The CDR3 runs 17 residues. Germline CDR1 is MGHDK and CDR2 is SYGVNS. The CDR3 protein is CASSESSPGTLTGELFF.

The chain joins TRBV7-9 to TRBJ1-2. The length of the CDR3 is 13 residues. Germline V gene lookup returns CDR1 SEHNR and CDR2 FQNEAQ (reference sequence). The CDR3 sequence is CASRGQASDGYTF.

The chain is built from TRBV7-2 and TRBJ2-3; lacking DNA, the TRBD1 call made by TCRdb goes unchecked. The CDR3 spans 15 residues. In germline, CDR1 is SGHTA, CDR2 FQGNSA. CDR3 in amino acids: CASSLVGRGSDTQYF.

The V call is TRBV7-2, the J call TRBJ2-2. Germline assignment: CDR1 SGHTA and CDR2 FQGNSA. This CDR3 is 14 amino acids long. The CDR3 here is CASSTRTNTGELFF.

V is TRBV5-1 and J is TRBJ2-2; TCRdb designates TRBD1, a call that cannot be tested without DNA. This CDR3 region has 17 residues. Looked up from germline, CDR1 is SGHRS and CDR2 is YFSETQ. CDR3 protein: CASSLSGTGVRTGELFF.

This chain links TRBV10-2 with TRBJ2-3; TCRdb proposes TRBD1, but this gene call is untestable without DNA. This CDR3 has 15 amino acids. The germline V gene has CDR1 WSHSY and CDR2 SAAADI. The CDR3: CASSESRGGTDTQYF.

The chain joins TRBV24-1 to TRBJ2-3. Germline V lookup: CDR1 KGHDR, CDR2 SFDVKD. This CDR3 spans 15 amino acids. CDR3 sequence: CATSDRSRLTDTQYF.

The CDR3 loop reads CATSRDRDSGNTIYF. The chain has TRBV15 and TRBJ1-3; as DNA is missing, the TRBD1 call by TCRdb cannot be tested. This CDR3 is 15 amino acids long. Germline loops: CDR1 LNHNV, CDR2 YYDKDF (reference sequence).

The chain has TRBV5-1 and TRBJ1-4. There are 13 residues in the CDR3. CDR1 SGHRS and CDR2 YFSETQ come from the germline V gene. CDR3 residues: CASSPSGREKLFF.

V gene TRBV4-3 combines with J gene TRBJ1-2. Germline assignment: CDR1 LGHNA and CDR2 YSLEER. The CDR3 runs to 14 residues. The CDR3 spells CASSQGYTHQGYTF.